These 18 T cell receptor beta chains came from one sample sequenced in a study of CD8 T cells in Susac syndrome. Reverse transcription of 0.5 to 1 ug RNA was performed with random hexamers. MiXCR, applied by TCRdb to the immunoSEQ multiplex PCR reads, yields one record per CDR3 protein. The repertoire holds 200,000 to 250,000 distinct CDR3 sequences, with roughly 93% as singletons. The sample comprised CD4+ T cells from PBMCs. All receptors derive from a human donor with Susac syndrome.

The rearrangement links TRBV20-1 to TRBJ2-1; D gene uncertain. Germline values: CDR1 DFQATT, CDR2 SNEGSKA (reference sequence). Trimming took 6 bases from V and 3 from J, leaving 12 bases between them. The length of the CDR3 is 13 residues. CDR3 protein: CSAPPGHYNEQFF. CDR3 nucleotide sequence: TGCAGTGCCCCCCCGGGCCACTACAATGAGCAGTTCTTC.

The chain joins TRBV7-2 to TRBJ1-3; D is possibly TRBD1 (6 bases). The V gene's germline CDR1 is SGHTA and CDR2 FQGNSA. V lost 1 base and J 0 bases, leaving 10 bases between the germline ends. The CDR3 loop spans 16 amino acids. In DNA, the CDR3 is TGTGCCAGCAGCTTAGGAGGGGGTAACTCTGGAAACACCATATATTTT. It is translated as CASSLGGGNSGNTIYF.

The V gene is TRBV29-1, the J gene TRBJ2-1; 8 bases align to TRBD1. CDR3 length equals 17 residues. With V trimmed by 3 bases and J by 6 bases, 16 bases remained unmatched. Germline loops: CDR1 SQVTM, CDR2 ANQGSEA. The CDR3 DNA sequence: TGCAGCGTTGACTCTCGTGGAACAGGGGGTTTCAGCAATGAGCAGTTCTTC. Residues: CSVDSRGTGGFSNEQFF.

This chain uses TRBV14 with TRBJ1-2; tentative D call: TRBD1 (5 bases). The CDR3 spans 15 residues. V was shortened by 0 bases and J by 8 bases, with 16 bases between the two germline ends. Germline V gives CDR1 SGHDN, CDR2 FVKESK. The DNA of the CDR3 is TGTGCCAGCAGCCAAGATCTCGGGGCTGGCCGCGGCTACACCTTC. Translated: CASSQDLGAGRGYTF.

This chain uses TRBV6-2 or TRBV6-3 with TRBJ1-5, with D tentatively TRBD1 (5 bases). Germline V CDR1 and CDR2: MNHEY, SVGEGT. Trimming shortened V by 6 bases and J by 5 bases, and 11 bases separated the two germline ends. There are 13 residues in the CDR3. For the CDR3, the DNA is TGTGCCAGCAGGAGGGACCGGCATCAGCCCCAGCATTTT. It codes for CASRRDRHQPQHF.

The chain employs TRBV29-1 and TRBJ1-5; 10 bases align to TRBD1. The trim removed 4 bases at V and 7 bases at J, leaving 1 base unmatched. Germline V gives CDR1 SQVTM, CDR2 ANQGSEA. The CDR3 is 12 amino acids. CDR3 coding DNA: TGCAGCGTTGGGACAGGGGGGCAGCCCCAGCATTTT. It encodes CSVGTGGQPQHF.

V and J are TRBV24-1 and TRBJ2-5, with D possibly TRBD2 on 5 matching bases. Germline loops: CDR1 KGHDR, CDR2 SFDVKD. Trimming pared 9 bases from V and 0 bases from J, leaving 13 bases between. The CDR3 has 14 residues. The CDR3 bases are TGTGCCACCCAATCCGCCGGGAACCAAGAGACCCAGTACTTC. Translation gives CATQSAGNQETQYF.

This chain connects TRBV2 to TRBJ1-5, with 7 bases lining up with TRBD1. This CDR3 has 14 residues. After removal of 3 bases from V and 5 bases from J, the junction contained 4 bases not matched to a gene. Germline lookup yields CDR1 SNHLY and CDR2 FYNNEI. The CDR3 region has the DNA TGTGCCAGCAGTGAGGACAGGATCGATCAGCCCCAGCATTTT. Translation: CASSEDRIDQPQHF.

The chain joins TRBV20-1 to TRBJ1-5, with a possible D match to TRBD1 (5 bases). The V gene's germline CDR1 is DFQATT and CDR2 SNEGSKA (reference sequence). Trimming took 7 bases from V and 6 from J, leaving 28 bases between them. The CDR3 totals 17 residues. In DNA form, the CDR3 reads TGCAGTGTAGGACCCTTCCCCCGGGCCCAAACAGGTCAGCCCCAGCATTTT. Translating gives CSVGPFPRAQTGQPQHF.

The chain links TRBV20-1 to TRBJ1-1, with a tentative D call TRBD1 (6 bases). Deletions cut 5 bases from V and 1 base from J, with 11 bases between. The CDR3 runs 13 residues. Germline values: CDR1 DFQATT, CDR2 SNEGSKA (reference sequence). The DNA for the CDR3 is TGCAGTGCTCCATTGACAGGGAACACTGAAGCTTTCTTT. As protein: CSAPLTGNTEAFF.

The chain has TRBV9 and TRBJ1-4; no definite D call. Trimming left V 3 bases short and J 0 bases short, with 3 bases between. This CDR3 region has 13 residues. Looked up from germline, CDR1 is SGDLS and CDR2 is YYNGEE. The CDR3 spells CASSEATNEKLFF. The CDR3 DNA follows: TGTGCCAGCAGCGAAGCAACTAATGAAAAACTGTTTTTT. The full variable domain, with the rest looked up from reference TRBV9 and TRBJ1-4, is DSGVTQTPKHLITATGQRVTLRCSPRSGDLSVYWYQQSLDQGLQFLIQYYNGEERAKGNILERFSAQQFPDLHSELNLSSLELGDSALYFCASSEATNEKLFFGSGTQLSVL.

This chain uses TRBV20-1 with TRBJ2-4; 10 positions agree with TRBD1. The germline CDR1 and CDR2 sequences are DFQATT and SNEGSKA (reference sequence). The junction had 15 bases not matched to a gene; V was cut back by 3 bases and J by 7 bases. This CDR3 comprises 17 residues. Written as DNA, the CDR3 is TGCAGTGCTAGGCCCGTCGGGACAGGGGTCAGGGGGAACATTCAGTACTTC. Translated: CSARPVGTGVRGNIQYF.

The chain is built from TRBV11-3 and TRBJ2-5, with unresolved D. CDR3 length: 14 residues. Germline values: CDR1 SGHNT, CDR2 YENEEA. V was trimmed by 2 bases and J by 5 bases, leaving 12 bases between them. The CDR3 spells CASSLRTRLETQYF. Written as DNA, the CDR3 is TGTGCCAGCAGCTTACGGACCAGACTGGAGACCCAGTACTTC.

This clonotype was found once. The rearrangement joins TRBV7-6 to TRBJ2-5, with 8 positions matching TRBD1. Germline CDR1 is SGHVS and CDR2 is FNYEAQ. V shed 4 bases, J shed 3 bases, and the junction held 10 bases outside the gene matches. This CDR3 comprises 16 residues. CDR3 in amino acids: CASSSTHGQGKETQYF. In DNA form, the CDR3 reads TGTGCCAGCAGCTCTACACATGGACAGGGCAAAGAGACCCAGTACTTC.

V gene TRBV5-4 combines with J gene TRBJ1-1; TRBD1 matches at 7 bases. The CDR3 runs to 15 residues. Trimming removed 2 bases from V and 6 bases from J; junction bases left unmatched: 10. Germline CDR1 reads SGHNT; CDR2 reads YYREEE (reference sequence). The CDR3 loop reads CASSLGTTGMAEAFF. The CDR3 nucleotides are TGTGCCAGCAGCTTAGGGACGACAGGGATGGCTGAAGCTTTCTTT. Full variable domain (missing parts from reference TRBV5-4 and TRBJ1-1): ETGVTQSPTHLIKTRGQQVTLRCSSQSGHNTVSWYQQALGQGPQFIFQYYREEENGRGNFPPRFSGLQFPNYSSELNVNALELDDSALYLCASSLGTTGMAEAFFGQGTRLTVV.

The gene calls are TRBV15 and TRBJ1-5; weak D call: TRBD1 (6 bases). Per the germline V gene, CDR1 is LNHNV and CDR2 is YYDKDF (reference sequence). The CDR3 covers 17 residues. V dropped 0 bases and J dropped 4 bases, with 16 bases sitting between them. The CDR3 DNA is TGTGCCACCAGCAGAGATCGGGGGGCAGGAGGGAATCAGCCCCAGCATTTT. Amino acid sequence: CATSRDRGAGGNQPQHF. Drawing the rest from reference TRBV15 and TRBJ1-5, the complete variable domain is DAMVIQNPRYQVTQFGKPVTLSCSQTLNHNVMYWYQQKSSQAPKLLFHYYDKDFNNEADTPDNFQSRRPNTSFCFLDIRSPGLGDTAMYLCATSRDRGAGGNQPQHFGDGTRLSIL.

This sequence joins TRBV9 and TRBJ1-1, with D perhaps TRBD1 (5 bases). The CDR3 spans 13 residues. Germline-derived CDR1 and CDR2 are SGDLS and YYNGEE. V was pared by 0 bases and J by 10 bases, with 13 bases between. CDR3 sequence reads: CASSVGGTGGAFF. DNA of the CDR3: TGTGCCAGCAGCGTAGGAGGTACTGGGGGAGCTTTCTTT.

V usage is TRBV20-1 and J usage is TRBJ2-1, with TRBD2 identical over 10 bases. The V and J ends lost 3 bases and 3 bases, in that order; junction bases with no gene match: 5. The germline V gene encodes CDR1 DFQATT and CDR2 SNEGSKA (reference sequence). The CDR3 spans 15 residues. In DNA form, the CDR3 reads TGCAGTGCTAGCTCTAGCGGGGGTGACTACAATGAGCAGTTCTTC. Translating gives CSASSSGGDYNEQFF.